This TCR beta chain was sequenced during a study of blood T cell repertoires in COVID-19. Across the study: PBMCs, B-cell-depleted T cells, or T cells were the source of the cDNA or gDNA that made up the material.

Original methodology: How many nucleated cells were present was estimated from reference gene primer amplification. Measured with immunoSEQ multiplex PCR; TCRdb has only the in-frame clones, and not every one. D and trimming come from the DNA, and the V and J calls and clone size come from that table. The repertoire holds 360,000 or so clones, with 89% as singletons. CDR3 length: 13 amino acids. Trimming took 0 bases from V and 2 from J, leaving 4 bases between them. Germline-derived CDR1 and CDR2 are SGDLS and YYNGEE. The sample taken for sequencing was PBMCs or T cells enriched from blood (not recorded which). The receptor's source is a woman aged 25 to 39 who had recovered from COVID-19. This rearrangement joins TRBV9 to TRBJ2-3; D uncertain. The CDR3 loop is CASSVVATDTQYF. CDR3 nucleotide sequence: TGTGCCAGCAGCGTAGTAGCCACAGATACGCAGTATTTT. The full variable domain, with the rest looked up from reference TRBV9 and TRBJ2-3, is DSGVTQTPKHLITATGQRVTLRCSPRSGDLSVYWYQQSLDQGLQFLIQYYNGEERAKGNILERFSAQQFPDLHSELNLSSLELGDSALYFCASSVVATDTQYFGPGTRLTVL.